A few counts support the clone carrying this T cell receptor (beta chain). This record comes from a study of CD8 T cells in ankylosing spondylitis. The germline V and J ends were trimmed by 5 bases and 5 bases, with 16 bases remaining between them. There are 14 residues in the CDR3. Germline assignment: CDR1 SGHTA and CDR2 FQGNSA. Scientists made TCR beta libraries using quantitative 5'-RACE with molecular barcodes. TCRdb recomputed calls from the 5' RACE reads with MiXCR, one row per CDR3 protein. The sample consists of about 240,000 distinct CDR3 sequences, 8.6% of them appearing once. The specimen was blood, either unsorted or a sorted T cell fraction (not recorded which). V usage is TRBV7-2 and J usage is TRBJ2-7; TRBD2 might be the D (6 bases). This TCR was recovered from a male donor with ankylosing spondylitis or in good health (not recorded which). CDR3 coding DNA: TGTGCCAGCAGCCCTGTTGGAGGGACCCACGAGCAGTACTTC. Protein sequence: CASSPVGGTHEQYF. Using reference TRBV7-2 and TRBJ2-7 for the parts outside the CDR3, the full variable domain is GAGVSQSPSNKVTEKGKDVELRCDPISGHTALYWYRQSLGQGLEFLIYFQGNSAPDKSGLPSDRFSAERTGGSVSTLTIQRTQQEDSAVYLCASSPVGGTHEQYFGPGTRLTVT.